Listed below are T cell receptor beta chains from one sample, sequenced in a study of blood T cells in healthy people across ages. TCRdb re-called the 5' RACE reads with MiXCR, one entry per CDR3 protein. This table has approximately 1,100,000 distinct CDR3 sequences, 40% to 45% appearing once. The specimen sequenced was blood. All receptors derive from a woman aged 60 to 75 in good health. Both conserved end residues are part of each CDR3. The D gene is left open where the match is weak. Size values are once, few and many counts, or a class for expanded clones, and some rows have none.

CDR3: CATSIIERSTNEQFF; DNA: TGTGCCACCAGCATAATCGAGAGGAGTACGAATGAGCAGTTCTTC; D: -; size: few; V: TRBV15; J: TRBJ2-1
CDR3: CSARDPGQTFNYGYTF; DNA: TGCAGTGCTAGAGATCCGGGACAGACTTTTAACTATGGCTACACCTTC; D: TRBD1; size: -; V: TRBV20-1; J: TRBJ1-2
CDR3: CAWSDGHGSGANVLTF; DNA: TGTGCCTGGAGTGACGGACACGGCTCTGGGGCCAACGTCCTGACTTTC; D: -; size: -; V: TRBV30; J: TRBJ2-6
CDR3: CASSSDHSGYNEQFF; DNA: TGTGCCAGCAGTTCAGACCATAGCGGTTACAATGAGCAGTTCTTC; D: -; size: -; V: TRBV6-5; J: TRBJ2-1
CDR3: CASSLSLAGAREQYF; DNA: TGTGCCAGCAGTTTATCGCTAGCGGGAGCCCGCGAGCAGTACTTC; D: TRBD2; size: many; V: TRBV12-3/TRBV12-4; J: TRBJ2-7
CDR3: CASSIAPSGANVLTF; DNA: TGCGCCAGCAGCATAGCCCCCTCTGGGGCCAACGTCCTGACTTTC; D: -; size: few; V: TRBV5-1; J: TRBJ2-6
CDR3: CASTETPGGTGYCYEQFF; DNA: TGTGCCAGCACCGAAACTCCGGGAGGAACAGGGTACTGTTATGAGCAGTTCTTC; D: -; size: -; V: TRBV21-1; J: TRBJ2-1
CDR3: CSVEDQGVDTQYF; DNA: TGCAGCGTTGAAGATCAGGGTGTCGATACGCAGTATTTT; D: -; size: -; V: TRBV29-1; J: TRBJ2-3
CDR3: CASSRILHPQGYNEQFF; DNA: TGTGCCAGCAGTCGAATCTTACACCCTCAGGGGTACAATGAGCAGTTCTTC; D: -; size: few; V: TRBV6-2/TRBV6-3; J: TRBJ2-1
CDR3: CASSLEQGGYEQYF; DNA: TGCGCCAGCAGCTTGGAACAGGGAGGCTACGAGCAGTACTTC; D: -; size: many; V: TRBV5-1; J: TRBJ2-7
CDR3: CAISESWEVSNQPQHF; DNA: TGTGCCATCAGTGAGTCTTGGGAGGTAAGCAATCAGCCCCAGCATTTT; D: -; size: few; V: TRBV10-3; J: TRBJ1-5
CDR3: CASSFKGRGSYNSPLHF; DNA: TGTGCCAGCAGTTTCAAGGGCCGGGGCTCCTATAATTCACCCCTCCACTTT; D: -; size: -; V: TRBV27; J: TRBJ1-6
CDR3: CASSEGTYYGYTF; DNA: TGTGCCAGCAGTGAAGGGACTTACTATGGCTACACCTTC; D: -; size: -; V: TRBV6-2/TRBV6-3; J: TRBJ1-2
CDR3: CASRRQGYTGELFF; DNA: TGTGCCAGCAGAAGACAGGGCTACACCGGGGAGCTGTTTTTT; D: TRBD1; size: few; V: TRBV3-1; J: TRBJ2-2
CDR3: CASSKRTAYNEQFF; DNA: TGTGCCAGCAGCAAACGGACAGCTTACAATGAGCAGTTCTTC; D: -; size: -; V: TRBV13; J: TRBJ2-1
CDR3: CASSQRIQRDRNEQFF; DNA: TGTGCCAGCAGCCAACGAATCCAGCGGGACCGCAATGAGCAGTTCTTC; D: TRBD2; size: few; V: TRBV4-2; J: TRBJ2-1
CDR3: CSVERILADYNEQFF; DNA: TGCAGCGTTGAACGTATATTAGCGGACTACAATGAGCAGTTCTTC; D: -; size: -; V: TRBV29-1; J: TRBJ2-1
CDR3: CASSLVALEQYF; DNA: TGTGCCAGCAGCTTAGTGGCTCTTGAGCAGTACTTC; D: -; size: few; V: TRBV7-2; J: TRBJ2-7
CDR3: CASSRFTGGGTYNEQFF; DNA: TGTGCCAGCAGTCGATTCACTGGGGGAGGAACCTACAATGAGCAGTTCTTC; D: -; size: -; V: TRBV6-1; J: TRBJ2-1
CDR3: CASSDSGGSGHEQFF; DNA: TGTGCCAGCAGTGACTCCGGCGGGAGTGGTCATGAGCAGTTCTTC; D: TRBD2; size: -; V: TRBV6-4; J: TRBJ2-1
CDR3: CASSLLDGIAQYF; DNA: TGTGCCAGCAGCTTACTTGACGGGATTGCGCAGTATTTT; D: -; size: -; V: TRBV7-2; J: TRBJ2-3
CDR3: CASSLRGDIEAFF; DNA: TGTGCCAGCAGCTTAAGGGGGGACATTGAAGCTTTCTTT; D: -; size: few; V: TRBV7-2; J: TRBJ1-1
CDR3: CASGLGANTGELFF; DNA: TGCGCCAGCGGACTGGGTGCGAACACCGGGGAGCTGTTTTTT; D: -; size: few; V: TRBV5-1; J: TRBJ2-2
CDR3: CASSRTSGANVLTF; DNA: TGTGCCAGCAGCCGAACCTCTGGGGCCAACGTCCTGACTTTC; D: -; size: few; V: TRBV6-5; J: TRBJ2-6
CDR3: CASSTRTGRNTEAFF; DNA: TGTGCCAGCAGCACCCGGACAGGGAGGAACACTGAAGCTTTCTTT; D: TRBD1; size: -; V: TRBV7-3; J: TRBJ1-1
CDR3: CASSVSSGSETQYF; DNA: TGTGCCAGCAGCGTAAGTTCTGGGTCAGAGACCCAGTACTTC; D: -; size: -; V: TRBV9; J: TRBJ2-5
CDR3: CATSDLPGETQYF; DNA: TGTGCCACCAGTGATCTCCCCGGGGAGACCCAGTACTTC; D: -; size: -; V: TRBV24-1; J: TRBJ2-5
CDR3: CASREQGGNLAKNIQYF; DNA: TGCGCCAGCAGAGAACAGGGAGGGAACTTAGCCAAAAACATTCAGTACTTC; D: -; size: few; V: TRBV5-1; J: TRBJ2-4
CDR3: CASSPYLAGGGNEQYF; DNA: TGTGCCAGCAGCCCCTATCTAGCGGGAGGGGGGAATGAGCAGTACTTC; D: TRBD2; size: -; V: TRBV7-2; J: TRBJ2-7
CDR3: CASSEGRVSGANVLTF; DNA: TGTGCCAGCAGCGAGGGACGGGTCTCTGGGGCCAACGTCCTGACTTTC; D: -; size: -; V: TRBV7-9; J: TRBJ2-6
CDR3: CASSYGLAGGNEQFF; DNA: TGTGCCAGCAGCTACGGACTAGCGGGGGGTAATGAGCAGTTCTTC; D: TRBD2; size: many; V: TRBV5-4; J: TRBJ2-1
CDR3: CASRLNPTGMGSYEQYF; DNA: TGTGCCAGCAGATTAAATCCGACAGGGATGGGCTCCTACGAGCAGTACTTC; D: TRBD1; size: -; V: TRBV6-5; J: TRBJ2-7
CDR3: CASSVGTRVRSLAIYNEQFF; DNA: TGTGCCAGCAGCGTGGGGACCAGGGTTAGAAGCCTAGCGATATACAATGAGCAGTTCTTC; D: -; size: -; V: TRBV9; J: TRBJ2-1
CDR3: CASSPGVATAETQYF; DNA: TGTGCCAGCAGCCCCGGGGTGGCCACGGCGGAGACCCAGTACTTC; D: -; size: few; V: TRBV9; J: TRBJ2-5
CDR3: CASSLTGTSGRADEQFF; DNA: TGTGCCAGCAGCCTAACCGGGACTAGCGGGAGGGCGGATGAGCAGTTCTTC; D: TRBD2; size: -; V: TRBV11-1; J: TRBJ2-1
CDR3: CASSLEPSLYNSPLHF; DNA: TGTGCCAGCAGCTTAGAACCGAGTCTTTATAATTCACCCCTCCACTTT; D: -; size: many; V: TRBV7-8; J: TRBJ1-6
CDR3: CSATQSGIQETQYF; DNA: TGCAGTGCTACTCAAAGCGGGATCCAAGAGACCCAGTACTTC; D: TRBD2; size: few; V: TRBV20-1; J: TRBJ2-5
CDR3: CASSLQPNQPQHF; DNA: TGTGCCAGCAGCCTACAGCCGAATCAGCCCCAGCATTTT; D: -; size: -; V: TRBV7-3; J: TRBJ1-5
CDR3: CAWTGQGADYEQYF; DNA: TGTGCCTGGACTGGACAGGGGGCGGATTACGAGCAGTACTTC; D: TRBD1; size: few; V: TRBV30; J: TRBJ2-7
CDR3: CASSYLDRVTGSGANVLTF; DNA: TGTGCCAGCAGTTACCTGGACAGGGTGACTGGCTCTGGGGCCAACGTCCTGACTTTC; D: TRBD1; size: -; V: TRBV6-5; J: TRBJ2-6
CDR3: CASSPTGRGANVLTF; DNA: TGTGCCAGCAGCCCAACAGGGCGGGGGGCCAACGTCCTGACTTTC; D: -; size: few; V: TRBV3-1; J: TRBJ2-6
CDR3: CASSPRQGQGFKYEQYF; DNA: TGTGCCAGCAGCCCACGCCAGGGACAGGGGTTCAAGTACGAGCAGTACTTC; D: TRBD1; size: few; V: TRBV7-9; J: TRBJ2-7
CDR3: CASSPPLVPDTQYF; DNA: TGTGCCAGCAGCCCCCCACTAGTCCCCGATACGCAGTATTTT; D: -; size: -; V: TRBV7-9; J: TRBJ2-3
CDR3: CASSYSRSHAHEQYF; DNA: TGTGCCAGCAGTTACTCCAGGTCACACGCCCACGAGCAGTACTTC; D: -; size: -; V: TRBV6-6; J: TRBJ2-7
CDR3: CSARGLAGRNARYNEQFF; DNA: TGCAGTGCTAGGGGTCTAGCGGGGAGAAATGCTAGATACAATGAGCAGTTCTTC; D: TRBD2; size: -; V: TRBV20-1; J: TRBJ2-1
CDR3: CASSPWRETYEQYF; DNA: TGTGCCAGCTCACCATGGCGGGAAACCTACGAGCAGTACTTC; D: -; size: -; V: TRBV18; J: TRBJ2-7